The clone carrying this T cell receptor beta chain was recorded a few times. Antigen specificity is unknown. The table came from immunoSEQ multiplex PCR; TCRdb's copy has only in-frame clones and leaves some out. Of more than 85,000 clones listed, approximately 90% are singletons. Germline CDR1 MDHEN, CDR2 SYDVKM. The CDR3 contains 14 residues. With 6 bases clipped from V and 7 bases from J, the junction kept 8 bases outside the gene matches. This sample is part of a study of T cell responses to AZD1222 COVID-19 vaccine. Findings of the study overall: Clonal diversity was possibly underestimated, and white British individuals and females predominated among donors. Increases in Spike-specific TCR breadth and depth were seen after two AZD1222 doses. Baseline serostatus was positive in only a handful of AZD1222 recipients.

The chain links TRBV28 to TRBJ1-2; TRBD1 matches 10 bases. This clonotype was sampled from an adult in good health. This specimen consisted of peripheral blood, obtained on day 0 of AZD1222 vaccination. Written as DNA, the CDR3 is TGTGCCAGCAGAACGGGACAGGGGAAGTCTGGCTACACCTTC. Its translation: CASRTGQGKSGYTF.